Below are 8 T cell receptor beta chains sequenced from a single sample in a study of CD8+ T cells in alopecia areata. Treatment described: oral pan-JAK inhibitor, 5-10 mg twice daily. As the sequencing template, cDNA was produced by extracting RNA and reverse transcribing it. Only in-frame clones appear in the TCRdb table, and some are missing; sequencing was by immunoSEQ multiplex PCR. The sample holds approximately 220,000 clones, approximately 38% seen once. This specimen was CD4+ T cells sorted from blood, taken around week 30, from a patient treated with tofacitinib. The receptors were sampled from a human donor with alopecia areata.

The chain uses TRBV2 and TRBJ2-3; 9 bases map to TRBD2. V lost 5 bases, J lost 1 base, and 7 bases stayed unmatched. The V gene's germline CDR1 is SNHLY and CDR2 FYNNEI. The CDR3 runs 16 residues. The CDR3 nucleotides read TGTGCCAGCAGTCCCGGGTTAGCGGGGGGCACAGATACGCAGTATTTT. Residues: CASSPGLAGGTDTQYF. Based on the CDR3 plus reference TRBV2 and TRBJ2-3, the full variable domain is EPEVTQTPSHQVTQMGQEVILRCVPISNHLYFYWYRQILGQKVEFLVSFYNNEISEKSEIFDDQFSVERPDGSNFTLKIRSTKLEDSAMYFCASSPGLAGGTDTQYFGPGTRLTVL.

This clone has only a few counts. This chain joins TRBV30 and TRBJ2-1; 7 nucleotides match TRBD2. V was clipped by 5 bases and J by 7 bases; unmatched bases: 14. This CDR3 has 15 residues. Per germline, CDR1 GTSNPN and CDR2 SVGIG (reference sequence). CDR3 protein: CAWGTKGRASNEQFF. CDR3 bases: TGTGCCTGGGGAACTAAGGGGAGGGCAAGTAATGAGCAGTTCTTC.

The V gene is TRBV5-6, the J gene TRBJ2-1; D is unclear. V lost 6 bases and J lost 3, with 13 bases in between. The CDR3 length is 14 residues. In germline, CDR1 is SGHDT, CDR2 YYEEEE. The CDR3 here is CASTPSWLYNEQFF. CDR3 nucleotide sequence: TGTGCCAGCACACCTTCTTGGCTCTACAATGAGCAGTTCTTC.

The chain carries TRBV19 and TRBJ2-1, with D possibly TRBD1 on 5 matching bases. The CDR3 covers 15 residues. In germline, CDR1 is LNHDA, CDR2 SQIVND (reference sequence). Trimming cost V 5 bases and J 6 bases, with 17 bases left between them. The CDR3 DNA sequence: TGTGCCAGTAGTCCGCGGACAACGGCCAGCAATGAGCAGTTCTTC. Amino acid sequence: CASSPRTTASNEQFF. Full variable domain (outside the CDR3, taken from reference TRBV19 and TRBJ2-1): DGGITQSPKYLFRKEGQNVTLSCEQNLNHDAMYWYRQDPGQGLRLIYYSQIVNDFQKGDIAEGYSVSREKKESFPLTVTSAQKNPTAFYLCASSPRTTASNEQFFGPGTRLTVL.

The rearrangement links TRBV29-1 to TRBJ2-1; weak D call: TRBD1 (5 bases). V was trimmed by 4 bases and J by 3 bases, leaving 13 bases between them. CDR3 size: 14 residues. Germline values: CDR1 SQVTM, CDR2 ANQGSEA. The CDR3 loop is CSVVRRAIYNEQFF. The DNA for the CDR3 is TGCAGCGTTGTGCGCAGGGCCATCTACAATGAGCAGTTCTTC.

This clone has a handful of counts. The chain uses TRBV7-3 and TRBJ2-6, with 7 nucleotides matching TRBD1. V lost 5 bases to trimming and J lost 2 bases; unmatched junction nucleotides: 3. Germline V gene lookup returns CDR1 SGHTA and CDR2 FQGTGA. This CDR3 region has 15 residues. The CDR3 nucleotides are TGTGCCAGCAGCCGGGGACAGCCTGGGGCCAACGTCCTGACTTTC. Residues: CASSRGQPGANVLTF.

This clone has just a few counts. The chain employs TRBV4-2 and TRBJ1-2; D remains unclear. Per germline, CDR1 LGHNA and CDR2 YNFKEQ. The CDR3 consists of 13 residues. V was trimmed by 2 bases and J by 6 bases, leaving 10 bases between them. In DNA form, the CDR3 reads TGTGCCAGCAGCCAACGAGGGATGGATGGCTACACCTTC. Amino acids: CASSQRGMDGYTF.

V gene TRBV6-5 combines with J gene TRBJ2-7, with TRBD2 identical over 9 bases. CDR1 MNHEY and CDR2 SVGAGI come from the germline V gene. The CDR3 length is 13 residues. Trimming cost V 2 bases and J 5 bases; bases outside gene matches: 1. The CDR3 protein is CASSYAGGNEQYF. The CDR3 region has the DNA TGTGCCAGCAGTTACGCGGGAGGGAACGAGCAGTACTTC.